The entry below gives a single T cell receptor (beta chain) sequence along with its context. What it recognizes is unknown. These data originate in a study of cytomegalovirus exposure and HLA in healthy donors. The study's findings and limits: In vitro, three CMV-associated chains proved specific for CMV antigens. A later analysis found TCR association rates differed by HLA locus, highest for DRB1 and lowest for HLA-C. As a later analysis showed, a missense DCLRE1C variant was linked to trimming of TCR beta V- and J-genes. In an earlier analysis, in about 530 donors, most V segments appeared productive either ~90% or ~30% of the time.

The CDR3 spans 17 residues. CDR1 and CDR2 from the germline V gene are SNHLY and FYNNEI. V dropped 6 bases and J dropped 2; count of bases not matched to a gene: 13. The study ran its PCR with 60 Vbeta and 13 Jbeta primers. Sequencing used immunoSEQ multiplex PCR; TCRdb keeps in-frame clones, though not all of them. The table has some 130,000 clones, around 80% seen once. Sample: PBMCs. The clonotype comes from a man aged 25 to 40 in good health. V and J are TRBV2 and TRBJ2-7; 10 bases are a match to TRBD2. The CDR3 bases are TGTGCCAGCAGCCCGCTAGCGGGAGTAGGAGTTCCCTACGAGCAGTACTTC. It specifies CASSPLAGVGVPYEQYF. The entire variable domain, with the rest obtained from reference TRBV2 and TRBJ2-7, is as follows: EPEVTQTPSHQVTQMGQEVILRCVPISNHLYFYWYRQILGQKVEFLVSFYNNEISEKSEIFDDQFSVERPDGSNFTLKIRSTKLEDSAMYFCASSPLAGVGVPYEQYFGPGTRLTVT.